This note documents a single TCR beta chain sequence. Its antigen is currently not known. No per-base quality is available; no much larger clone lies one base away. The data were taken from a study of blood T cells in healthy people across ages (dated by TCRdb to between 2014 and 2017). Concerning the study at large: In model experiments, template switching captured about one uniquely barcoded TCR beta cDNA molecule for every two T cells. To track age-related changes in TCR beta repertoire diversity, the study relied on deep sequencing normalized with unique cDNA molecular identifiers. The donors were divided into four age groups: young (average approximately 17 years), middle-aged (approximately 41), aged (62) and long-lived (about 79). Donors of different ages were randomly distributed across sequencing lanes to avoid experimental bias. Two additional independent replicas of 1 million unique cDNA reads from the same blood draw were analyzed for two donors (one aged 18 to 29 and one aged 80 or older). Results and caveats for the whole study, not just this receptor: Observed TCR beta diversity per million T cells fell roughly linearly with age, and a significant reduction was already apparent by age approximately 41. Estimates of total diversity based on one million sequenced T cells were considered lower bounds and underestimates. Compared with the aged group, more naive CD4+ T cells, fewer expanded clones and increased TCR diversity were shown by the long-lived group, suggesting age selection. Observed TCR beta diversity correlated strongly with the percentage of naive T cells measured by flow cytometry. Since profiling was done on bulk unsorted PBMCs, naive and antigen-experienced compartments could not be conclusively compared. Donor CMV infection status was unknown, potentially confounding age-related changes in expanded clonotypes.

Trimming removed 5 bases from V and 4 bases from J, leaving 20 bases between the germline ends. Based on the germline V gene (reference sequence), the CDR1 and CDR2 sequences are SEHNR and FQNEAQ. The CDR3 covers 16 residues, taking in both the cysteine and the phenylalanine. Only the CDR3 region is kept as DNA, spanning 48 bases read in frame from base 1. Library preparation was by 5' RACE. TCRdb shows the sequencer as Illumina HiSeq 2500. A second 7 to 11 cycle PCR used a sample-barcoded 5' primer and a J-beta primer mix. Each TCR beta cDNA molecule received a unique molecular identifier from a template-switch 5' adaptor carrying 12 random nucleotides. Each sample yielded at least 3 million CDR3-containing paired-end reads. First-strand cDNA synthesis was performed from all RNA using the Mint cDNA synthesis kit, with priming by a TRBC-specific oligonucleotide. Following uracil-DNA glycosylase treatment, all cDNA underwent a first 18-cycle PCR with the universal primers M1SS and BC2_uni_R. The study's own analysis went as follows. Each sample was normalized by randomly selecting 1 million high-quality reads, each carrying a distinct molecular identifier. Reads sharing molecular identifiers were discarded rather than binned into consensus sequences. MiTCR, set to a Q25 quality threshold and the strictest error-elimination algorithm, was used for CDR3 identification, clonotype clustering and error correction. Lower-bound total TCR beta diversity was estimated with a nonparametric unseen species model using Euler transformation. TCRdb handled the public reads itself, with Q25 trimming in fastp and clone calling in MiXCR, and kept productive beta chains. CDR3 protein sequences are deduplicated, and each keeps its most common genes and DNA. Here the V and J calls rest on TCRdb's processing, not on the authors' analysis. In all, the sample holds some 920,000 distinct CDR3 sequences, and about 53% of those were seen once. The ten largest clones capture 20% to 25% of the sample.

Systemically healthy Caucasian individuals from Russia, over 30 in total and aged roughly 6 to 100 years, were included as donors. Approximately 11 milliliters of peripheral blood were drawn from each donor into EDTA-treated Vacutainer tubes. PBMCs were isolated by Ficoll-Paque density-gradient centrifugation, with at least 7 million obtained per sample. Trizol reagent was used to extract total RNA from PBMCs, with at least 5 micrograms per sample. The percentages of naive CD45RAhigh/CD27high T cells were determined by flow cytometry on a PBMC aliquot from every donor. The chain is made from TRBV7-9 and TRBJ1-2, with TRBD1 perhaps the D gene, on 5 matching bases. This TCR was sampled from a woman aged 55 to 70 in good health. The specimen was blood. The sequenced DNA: TGTGCCAGCAGCCCCTCAGGACAAGTGGGAATCTATGGCTACACCTTC. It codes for CASSPSGQVGIYGYTF.